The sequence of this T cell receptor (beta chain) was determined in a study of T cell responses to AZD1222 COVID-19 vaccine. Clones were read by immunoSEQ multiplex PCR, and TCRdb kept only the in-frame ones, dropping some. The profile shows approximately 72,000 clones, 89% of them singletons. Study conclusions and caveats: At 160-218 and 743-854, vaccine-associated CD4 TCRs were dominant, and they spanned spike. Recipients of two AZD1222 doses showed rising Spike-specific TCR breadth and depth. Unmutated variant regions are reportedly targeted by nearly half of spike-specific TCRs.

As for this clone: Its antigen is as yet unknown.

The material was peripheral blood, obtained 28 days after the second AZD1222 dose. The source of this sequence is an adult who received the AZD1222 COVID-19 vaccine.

CDR3 amino acids: CASSEHHRECEQYF. The CDR3 coding sequence is TGTGCCAGCAGTGAACACCATCGCGAGTGCGAGCAGTACTTC. This chain connects TRBV25-1 to TRBJ2-7; D not certain. Trimming removed 2 bases at V and 6 bases at J, with 14 bases between. Germline V gene data show CDR1 as MGHDK and CDR2 as SYGVNS. This CDR3 has 14 amino acids.